Only a few counts were recorded for the clone carrying this TCR beta chain. This record belongs to a study of early T cells in non-severe SARS-CoV-2 infection. Germline loops: CDR1 DFQATT, CDR2 SNEGSKA (reference sequence). The CDR3 contains 14 residues. V gave up 6 bases and J gave up 5 bases; unmatched junction bases: 12. Via MiXCR, TCRdb re-called the 5' RACE reads, giving one row per CDR3 protein. The sample contains roughly 57,000 distinct CDR3 sequences, 12% of which appear only once. The TCR sequence derives from an adult who was a healthcare worker with PCR-confirmed SARS-CoV-2 infection or an uninfected control (not recorded which). Specimen: whole blood, collected at baseline. The rearrangement uses TRBV20-1 and TRBJ2-7; 8 bases are a match to TRBD2. This CDR3 reads CSAFSDGTRNEQYF. The CDR3 DNA reads TGCAGTGCCTTTTCAGACGGGACTAGAAACGAGCAGTACTTC.